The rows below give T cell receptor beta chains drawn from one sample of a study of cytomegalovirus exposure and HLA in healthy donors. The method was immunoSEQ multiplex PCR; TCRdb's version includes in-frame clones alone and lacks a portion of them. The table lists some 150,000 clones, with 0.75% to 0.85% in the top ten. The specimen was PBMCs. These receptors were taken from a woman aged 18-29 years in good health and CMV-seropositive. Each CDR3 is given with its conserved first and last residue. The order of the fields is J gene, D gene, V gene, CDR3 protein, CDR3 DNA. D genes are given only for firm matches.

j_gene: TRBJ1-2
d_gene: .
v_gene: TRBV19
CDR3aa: CASTLQARGGYGYTF
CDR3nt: TGTGCCAGTACCCTACAGGCACGGGGAGGCTATGGCTACACCTTC

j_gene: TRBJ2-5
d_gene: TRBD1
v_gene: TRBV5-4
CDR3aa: CASGKDRDGETQYF
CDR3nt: TGTGCCAGCGGAAAGGACAGGGACGGGGAGACCCAGTACTTC

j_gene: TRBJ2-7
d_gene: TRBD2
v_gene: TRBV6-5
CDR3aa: CASRKLAGGPYEQYF
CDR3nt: TGTGCCAGCAGAAAACTAGCGGGGGGGCCCTACGAGCAGTACTTC

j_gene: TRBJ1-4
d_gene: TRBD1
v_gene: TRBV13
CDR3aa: CASSQADRDEKLFF
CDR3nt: TGTGCCAGCAGCCAGGCGGACAGGGATGAAAAACTGTTTTTT

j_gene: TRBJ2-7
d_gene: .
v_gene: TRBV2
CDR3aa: CASSSPDIYEQYF
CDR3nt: TGTGCCAGCAGTTCCCCTGACATCTACGAGCAGTACTTC

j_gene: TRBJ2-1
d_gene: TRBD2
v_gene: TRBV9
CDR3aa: CASSVGISGVHNEQFF
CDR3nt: TGTGCCAGCAGCGTAGGGATTAGCGGGGTCCACAATGAGCAGTTCTTC

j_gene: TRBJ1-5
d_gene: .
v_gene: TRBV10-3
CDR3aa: CAINADGDQPQHF
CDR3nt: TGTGCCATCAACGCAGACGGGGATCAGCCCCAGCATTTT

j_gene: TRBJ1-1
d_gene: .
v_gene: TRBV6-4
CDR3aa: CASRINPGNTEAFF
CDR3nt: TGTGCCAGCAGAATAAACCCGGGAAACACTGAAGCTTTCTTT

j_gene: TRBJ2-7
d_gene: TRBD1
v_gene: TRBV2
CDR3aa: CAIQGSSYEQYF
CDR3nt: TGTGCCATACAGGGGAGCTCCTACGAGCAGTACTTC

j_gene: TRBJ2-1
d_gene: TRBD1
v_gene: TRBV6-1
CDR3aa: CASSTGGSYNEQFF
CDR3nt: TGTGCCAGCAGTACAGGGGGCTCCTACAATGAGCAGTTCTTC

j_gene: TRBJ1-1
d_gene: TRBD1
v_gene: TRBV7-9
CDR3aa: CASSPWTGMNTEAFF
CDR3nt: TGTGCCAGCAGCCCTTGGACAGGGATGAACACTGAAGCTTTCTTT

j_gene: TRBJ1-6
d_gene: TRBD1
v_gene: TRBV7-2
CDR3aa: CASRAGTGDPSSPLHF
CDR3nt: TGTGCCAGCAGGGCCGGGACAGGGGACCCTAGTTCACCCCTCCACTTT

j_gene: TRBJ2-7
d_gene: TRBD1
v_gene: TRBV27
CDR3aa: CASRGTGAYEQYF
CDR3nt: TGTGCCAGCAGGGGGACAGGGGCCTACGAGCAGTACTTC

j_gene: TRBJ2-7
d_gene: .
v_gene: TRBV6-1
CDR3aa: CASSRAYEQYF
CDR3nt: TGTGCCAGCAGCAGGGCGTACGAGCAGTACTTC

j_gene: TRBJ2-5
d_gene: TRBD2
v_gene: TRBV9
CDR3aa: CASSGGLAQETQYF
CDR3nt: TGTGCCAGCAGCGGGGGACTAGCGCAAGAGACCCAGTACTTC

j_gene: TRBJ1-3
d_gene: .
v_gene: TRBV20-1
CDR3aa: CGRGSGNTIYF
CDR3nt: TGCGGACGGGGCTCTGGAAACACCATATATTTT

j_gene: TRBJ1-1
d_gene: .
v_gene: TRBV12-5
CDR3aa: CASGWRGAEAFF
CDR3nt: TGTGCTAGTGGCTGGAGGGGCGCTGAAGCTTTCTTT

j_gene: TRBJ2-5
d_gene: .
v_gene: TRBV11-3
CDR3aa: CASSLSGLEGETQYF
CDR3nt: TGTGCCAGCAGCTTATCAGGATTGGAGGGAGAGACCCAGTACTTC

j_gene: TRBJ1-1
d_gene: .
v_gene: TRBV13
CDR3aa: CASSSFRGLNTEAFF
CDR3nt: TGTGCCAGCAGCTCATTCAGGGGCCTGAACACTGAAGCTTTCTTT

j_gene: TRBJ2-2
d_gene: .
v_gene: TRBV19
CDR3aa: CASSIYALSFPGELFF
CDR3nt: TGTGCCAGTAGTATTTATGCCCTAAGTTTTCCCGGGGAGCTGTTTTTT

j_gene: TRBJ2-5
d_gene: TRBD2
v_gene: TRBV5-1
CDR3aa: CASSLTPSGNQETQYF
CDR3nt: TGCGCCAGCAGCTTGACGCCTAGCGGTAACCAAGAGACCCAGTACTTC

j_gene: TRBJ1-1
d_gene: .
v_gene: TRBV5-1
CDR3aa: CASSLQGSNTEAFF
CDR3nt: TGCGCCAGCAGCTTACAGGGCTCGAACACTGAAGCTTTCTTT

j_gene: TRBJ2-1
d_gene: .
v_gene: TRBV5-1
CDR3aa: CASSLEQGKHNEQFF
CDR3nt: TGCGCCAGCAGCTTGGAACAGGGAAAGCACAATGAGCAGTTCTTC

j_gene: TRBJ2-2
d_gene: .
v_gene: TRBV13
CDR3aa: CASSLADTGELFF
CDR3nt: TGTGCCAGCAGCTTAGCGGACACCGGGGAGCTGTTTTTT

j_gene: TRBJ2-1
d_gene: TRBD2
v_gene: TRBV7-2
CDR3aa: CASSPGLAGGREFF
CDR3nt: TGTGCCAGCAGCCCTGGACTAGCGGGGGGGCGGGAGTTCTTC

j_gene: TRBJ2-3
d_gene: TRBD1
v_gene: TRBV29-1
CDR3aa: CSVDPRGPADTQYF
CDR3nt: TGCAGCGTTGACCCCAGGGGGCCAGCAGATACGCAGTATTTT

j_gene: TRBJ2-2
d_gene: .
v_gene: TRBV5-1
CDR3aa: CASSPRVQNTGELFF
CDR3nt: TGCGCCAGCAGCCCCCGGGTCCAGAACACCGGGGAGCTGTTTTTT

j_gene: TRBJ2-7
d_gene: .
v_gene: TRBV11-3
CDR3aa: CASSQPEGGGALNEQYF
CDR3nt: TGTGCCAGCAGCCAACCCGAAGGAGGGGGCGCCCTCAACGAGCAGTACTTC

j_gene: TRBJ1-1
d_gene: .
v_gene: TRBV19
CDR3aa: CASSIGGVNTEAFF
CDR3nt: TGTGCCAGTAGTATAGGGGGGGTGAACACTGAAGCTTTCTTT

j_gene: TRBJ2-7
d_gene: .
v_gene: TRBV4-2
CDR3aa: CASSQDIYYEQYF
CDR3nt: TGTGCCAGCAGCCAGGACATCTACTACGAGCAGTACTTC

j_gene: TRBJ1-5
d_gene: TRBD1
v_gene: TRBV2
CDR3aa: CASRADRGSNQPQHF
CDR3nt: TGTGCCAGCAGAGCTGACAGGGGTAGCAATCAGCCCCAGCATTTT

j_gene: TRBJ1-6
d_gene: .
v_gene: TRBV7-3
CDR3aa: CASSSTSISPLHF
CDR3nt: TGTGCCAGCAGCTCAACGTCAATTTCACCCCTCCACTTT

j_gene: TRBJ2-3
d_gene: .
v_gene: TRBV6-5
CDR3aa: CASSYPGADTQYF
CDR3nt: TGTGCCAGCAGTTATCCGGGAGCAGATACGCAGTATTTT

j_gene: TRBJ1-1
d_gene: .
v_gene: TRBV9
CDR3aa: CASSVGPGVNTEAFF
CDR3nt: TGTGCCAGCAGCGTAGGTCCAGGGGTGAACACTGAAGCTTTCTTT

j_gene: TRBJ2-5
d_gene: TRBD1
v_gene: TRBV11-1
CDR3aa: CASSLNAWTGAQETQYF
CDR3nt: TGTGCCAGCAGCTTAAATGCGTGGACAGGGGCCCAAGAGACCCAGTACTTC

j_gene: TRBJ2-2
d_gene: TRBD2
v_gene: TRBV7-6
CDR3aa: CASSLAGGGLAGELFF
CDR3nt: TGTGCCAGCAGCTTAGCCGGCGGGGGGCTGGCCGGGGAGCTGTTTTTT

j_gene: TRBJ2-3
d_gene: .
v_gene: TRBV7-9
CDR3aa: CASSLALSGADTQYF
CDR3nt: TGTGCCAGCAGCTTAGCTCTCTCAGGGGCCGATACGCAGTATTTT

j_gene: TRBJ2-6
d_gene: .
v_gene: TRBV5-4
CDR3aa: CASSLGPEGANVLTF
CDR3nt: TGTGCCAGCAGCTTGGGGCCAGAAGGGGCCAACGTCCTGACTTTC

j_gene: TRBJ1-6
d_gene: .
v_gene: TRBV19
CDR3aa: CASSPGYNSPLHF
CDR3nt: TGTGCCAGTAGCCCAGGGTATAATTCACCCCTCCACTTT

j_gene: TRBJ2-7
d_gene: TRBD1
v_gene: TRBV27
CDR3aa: CASSNPGQGYEQYF
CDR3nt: TGTGCCAGCAGTAACCCGGGACAGGGTTACGAGCAGTACTTC

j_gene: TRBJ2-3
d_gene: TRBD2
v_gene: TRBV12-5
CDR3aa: CASGLATLGGRRTDTQYF
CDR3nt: TGTGCTAGTGGTTTGGCCACTTTGGGCGGGAGGAGGACAGATACGCAGTATTTT

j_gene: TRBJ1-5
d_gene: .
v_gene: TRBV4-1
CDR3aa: CASSQEGTGNQPQHF
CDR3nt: TGCGCCAGCAGCCAAGAGGGAACAGGGAATCAGCCCCAGCATTTT

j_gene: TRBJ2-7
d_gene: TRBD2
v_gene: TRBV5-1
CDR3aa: CASSPAGLIHEQYF
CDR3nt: TGCGCCAGCAGCCCTGCGGGACTAATCCACGAGCAGTACTTC

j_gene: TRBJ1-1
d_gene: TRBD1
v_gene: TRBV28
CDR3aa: CASTLGVGGWGTEAFF
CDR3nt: TGTGCCAGCACTTTGGGGGTAGGGGGCTGGGGCACTGAAGCTTTCTTT

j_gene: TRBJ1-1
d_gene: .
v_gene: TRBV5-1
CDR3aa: CASSWWGPEAFF
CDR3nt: TGCGCCAGCAGTTGGTGGGGGCCTGAAGCTTTCTTT

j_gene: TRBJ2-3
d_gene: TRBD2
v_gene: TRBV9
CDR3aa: CASSVAGGKGDTQYF
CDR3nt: TGTGCCAGCAGCGTGGCGGGAGGAAAGGGAGATACGCAGTATTTT

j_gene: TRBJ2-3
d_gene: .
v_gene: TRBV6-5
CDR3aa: CASSYSKGGVEDTQYF
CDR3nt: TGTGCCAGCAGTTACTCGAAGGGGGGGGTGGAAGATACGCAGTATTTT

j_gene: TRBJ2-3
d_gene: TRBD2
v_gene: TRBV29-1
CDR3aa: CSVETRASGGAAPRDF
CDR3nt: TGCAGCGTTGAAACCCGGGCCAGCGGGGGGGCCGCCCCGAGGGATTTT

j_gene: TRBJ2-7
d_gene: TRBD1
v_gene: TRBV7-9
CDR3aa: CASSPTLDRGHSYEQYF
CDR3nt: TGTGCCAGCAGCCCCACGCTTGACAGGGGGCACTCCTACGAGCAGTACTTC

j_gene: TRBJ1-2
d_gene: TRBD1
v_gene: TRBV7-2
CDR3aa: CASSLSRGAYGYTF
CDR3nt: TGTGCCAGCAGCTTAAGCAGGGGGGCCTATGGCTACACCTTC